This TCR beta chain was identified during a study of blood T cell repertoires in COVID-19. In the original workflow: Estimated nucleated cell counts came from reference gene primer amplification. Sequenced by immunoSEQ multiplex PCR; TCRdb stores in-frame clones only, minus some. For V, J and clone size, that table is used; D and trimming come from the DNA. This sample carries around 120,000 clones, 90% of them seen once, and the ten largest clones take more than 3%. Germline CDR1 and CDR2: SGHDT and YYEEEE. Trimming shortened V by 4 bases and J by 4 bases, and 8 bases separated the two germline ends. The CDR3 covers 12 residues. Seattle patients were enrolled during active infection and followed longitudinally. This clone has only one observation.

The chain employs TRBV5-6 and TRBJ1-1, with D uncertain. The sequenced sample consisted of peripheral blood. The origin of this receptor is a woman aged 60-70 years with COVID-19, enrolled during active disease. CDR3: CASSLGRTEAFF. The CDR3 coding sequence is TGTGCCAGCAGCCTAGGCCGCACTGAAGCTTTCTTT.